These 27 T cell receptor beta chains were all obtained from the same sample, sequenced in a study of immune evolution from preneoplasia to lung adenocarcinoma. Assay: immunoSEQ multiplex PCR; the TCRdb copy retains only in-frame clones and omits some. Of several thousand clones listed, roughly 82% are singletons. The sample consisted of FFPE minimally invasive lung adenocarcinoma tissue. These receptors were obtained from a person aged 65 to 85 with lung adenocarcinoma.

Turning to this clone: Its ends do not fully match the called genes, so a read error is possible. The genes are TRBV10-3 and TRBJ2-7; D unresolved. The CDR3 consists of 12 residues. Germline V gene data show CDR1 as ENHRY and CDR2 as SYGVKD. The DNA for the CDR3 is TGTGCCATTTCGGGCTCACTCTACGAGCAGTGCTTC. Protein sequence: CAISGSLYEQCF.

This clone appeared a single time. V and J are TRBV6-5 and TRBJ2-5, with D unresolved. V lost 7 bases to trimming and J lost 2 bases, with 8 bases between them. The CDR3 covers 12 residues. Germline lookup yields CDR1 MNHEY and CDR2 SVGAGI. The chain's CDR3 is CASTSSQETQYF. DNA for the CDR3: TGTGCCAGCACTAGTTCACAAGAGACCCAGTACTTC.

V gene TRBV5-1 combines with J gene TRBJ2-3, with 10 bases fitting TRBD2. Germline lookup yields CDR1 SGHRS and CDR2 YFSETQ. Losses at the gene ends were 2 bases for V and 6 bases for J; bases not matched to a gene: 12. The CDR3 totals 17 residues. For the CDR3, the DNA is TGCGCCAGCAGCTTCCTCCTCCTAGCGGGGGAGGGGGATACGCAGTATTTT. It translates to CASSFLLLAGEGDTQYF.

The chain links TRBV25-1 to TRBJ1-2; 9 bases map to TRBD1. The CDR3 is made up of 15 amino acids. J gave up 2 bases and V 3 bases, and 4 bases lay outside the gene matches. The germline CDR1 and CDR2 sequences are MGHDK and SYGVNS. The CDR3 sequence is CASSEGGTGNYGYTF. CDR3 nucleotide sequence: TGTGCCAGCAGTGAGGGAGGGACAGGGAACTATGGCTACACCTTC.

The V call is TRBV29-1, the J call TRBJ1-1, with D unclear. Trimming took off 2 bases at V and 8 bases at J, with 12 bases between the two ends. This CDR3 spans 12 amino acids. CDR1 is SQVTM, CDR2 ANQGSEA, per germline. For the CDR3, the DNA is TGCAGCGTTGAACTCTTTGGGGAAGAAGCTTTCTTT. Its protein is CSVELFGEEAFF. The full variable domain, completed using reference TRBV29-1 and TRBJ1-1, is SAVISQKPSRDICQRGTSLTIQCQVDSQVTMMFWYRQQPGQSLTLIATANQGSEATYESGFVIDKFPISRPNLTFSTLTVSNMSPEDSSIYLCSVELFGEEAFFGQGTRLTVV.

This clone is labeled as large (0.1 to 1%). This chain joins TRBV5-6 and TRBJ1-4, with 7 bases matching TRBD1. The CDR3 runs 14 residues. Per the germline V gene, CDR1 is SGHDT and CDR2 is YYEEEE. V gave up 4 bases and J gave up 6 bases; unmatched junction bases: 6. The CDR3 region has the DNA TGTGCCAGCAGCCGGGACAGAATGGATGAAAAACTGTTTTTT. This sequence encodes CASSRDRMDEKLFF. Drawing the rest from reference TRBV5-6 and TRBJ1-4, the complete variable domain is DAGVTQSPTHLIKTRGQQVTLRCSPKSGHDTVSWYQQALGQGPQFIFQYYEEEERQRGNFPDRFSGHQFPNYSSELNVNALLLGDSALYLCASSRDRMDEKLFFGSGTQLSVL.

The gene calls are TRBV5-5 and TRBJ2-1; D is ambiguous. The CDR3 loop spans 12 amino acids. The V gene's germline CDR1 is SGHKS and CDR2 YYEKEE (reference sequence). Trimming pared 0 bases from V and 7 bases from J, leaving 5 bases between. In DNA form, the CDR3 reads TGTGCCAGCAGCTTGGATTGGAATGAGCAGTTCTTC. Its translation is CASSLDWNEQFF.

The V call is TRBV6-6, the J call TRBJ2-7, with a tentative D call TRBD2 (7 bases). The CDR3 has 12 amino acids. Germline assignment: CDR1 MNHNY and CDR2 SVGAGI (reference sequence). V was pared by 8 bases and J by 7 bases, with 15 bases between. The CDR3 DNA follows: TGTGCCAGCGGGGAGGGGGTCGGGGAGCAGTACTTC. Translated, it gives CASGEGVGEQYF.

CDR3 region: CSAPGGVTQYF. CDR3 nucleotide sequence: TGCAGTGCCCCCGGGGGGGTTACGCAGTATTTT. The chain is built from TRBV20-1 and TRBJ2-3, with TRBD2 identical over 8 bases. In germline, CDR1 is DFQATT, CDR2 SNEGSKA (reference sequence). The junction had 4 bases not matched to a gene; V was cut back by 6 bases and J by 8 bases. The CDR3 totals 11 residues.

J is TRBJ2-3 and V is TRBV5-1, with D uncertain. Trimming pared 2 bases from V and 4 bases from J, leaving 14 bases between. The germline CDR1 and CDR2 sequences are SGHRS and YFSETQ. The CDR3 covers 15 residues. CDR3 sequence reads: CASSLSSGSPDTQYF. DNA for the CDR3: TGCGCCAGCAGCTTATCTAGTGGATCCCCAGATACGCAGTATTTT.

The V and J genes are TRBV27 and TRBJ1-4, with 7 bases fitting TRBD1. The CDR3 is made up of 13 amino acids. The V and J ends lost 8 bases and 9 bases, in that order; junction bases with no gene match: 9. The V gene's germline CDR1 is MNHEY and CDR2 SMNVEV (reference sequence). The CDR3 DNA sequence: TGTGCCAGCGGCGAGACAGGGCGAAAAAAACTGTTTTTT. This encodes CASGETGRKKLFF.

V is TRBV7-3 and J is TRBJ2-3; 13 bases are shared with TRBD2. Trimming cost V 5 bases and J 6 bases; bases outside gene matches: 5. Germline CDR1 and CDR2: SGHTA and FQGTGA. The CDR3 loop spans 15 amino acids. In nucleotides, the CDR3 is TGTGCCAGCAGCCGGGGACTAGCGGGAACGGATACGCAGTATTTT. As protein: CASSRGLAGTDTQYF.

This chain links TRBV30 with TRBJ2-1; 13 bases agree with TRBD2. V shed 5 bases and J 4 bases; nucleotides not matched to a gene: 5. The germline V gene has CDR1 GTSNPN and CDR2 SVGIG (reference sequence). The CDR3 covers 15 residues. This CDR3 is CAWGTSGASYNEQFF. Written as DNA, the CDR3 is TGTGCCTGGGGGACTAGCGGGGCCTCTTACAATGAGCAGTTCTTC.

V and J are TRBV25-1 and TRBJ1-1, with 10 bases matching TRBD1. This CDR3 comprises 16 residues. Germline CDR1 is MGHDK and CDR2 is SYGVNS. J was trimmed by 3 bases and V by 1 base; bases with no gene match: 5. The CDR3 loop is CASSEFEGTGDTEAFF. DNA for the CDR3: TGTGCCAGCAGTGAATTTGAAGGGACAGGGGACACTGAAGCTTTCTTT.

The J gene is TRBJ1-1, the V gene TRBV10-1; D not resolved. Per the germline V gene, CDR1 is WNHNN and CDR2 is SYGVQD (reference sequence). This CDR3 contains 12 residues. V was shortened by 3 bases and J by 1 base, with 3 bases between the two germline ends. The DNA of the CDR3 is TGCGCCAGCAGTGACCCGAACACTGAAGCTTTCTTT. The encoded protein is CASSDPNTEAFF.

The chain joins TRBV5-1 to TRBJ1-4; no reliable D call. Trimming cost V 6 bases and J 7 bases, with 16 bases left between them. The CDR3 runs to 14 residues. Germline V gene lookup returns CDR1 SGHRS and CDR2 YFSETQ. CDR3 in amino acids: CASTYRPSGEKLFF. As DNA, the CDR3 is TGCGCCAGCACGTACAGACCTTCGGGTGAAAAACTGTTTTTT. The whole variable domain, filled in from reference TRBV5-1 and TRBJ1-4, reads KAGVTQTPRYLIKTRGQQVTLSCSPISGHRSVSWYQQTPGQGLQFLFEYFSETQRNKGNFPGRFSGRQFSNSRSEMNVSTLELGDSALYLCASTYRPSGEKLFFGSGTQLSVL.

The rearrangement joins TRBV19 to TRBJ2-2; the D gene is possibly TRBD2 (5 bases). The germline V gene encodes CDR1 LNHDA and CDR2 SQIVND (reference sequence). V gave up 6 bases and J gave up 1 base, with 9 bases separating them. The CDR3 extends over 14 amino acids. The CDR3: CASRSGRNTGELFF. The CDR3 bases are TGTGCCAGTAGAAGCGGACGGAACACCGGGGAGCTGTTTTTT.

The CDR3 DNA reads TGTGCCAGCAGCCCCATTCTCCATGAGCAGTTCTTC. Its protein is CASSPILHEQFF. The chain combines TRBV14 with TRBJ2-1, with unresolved D. The germline CDR1 and CDR2 sequences are SGHDN and FVKESK. This CDR3 has 12 residues. Trimming pared 4 bases from V and 8 bases from J, leaving 9 bases between.

The table lists this clone with a count of one. This rearrangement joins TRBV18 to TRBJ1-1; D ambiguous. The CDR3 loop spans 14 amino acids. V was shortened by 3 bases and J by 10 bases, with 18 bases between the two germline ends. Germline CDR1 KGHSH, CDR2 LQKENI. The CDR3 DNA reads TGTGCCAGCTCACCCGGGGTTTCTGTACGAAGAGCTTTCTTT. Translating gives CASSPGVSVRRAFF.

This clone was seen a few times. The rearrangement uses TRBV6-4 and TRBJ1-5; tentative D call: TRBD1 (5 bases). Germline lookup yields CDR1 MRHNA and CDR2 SNTAGT. The CDR3 runs to 15 residues. The V end lost 3 bases, the J end lost 3 bases, and 12 bases lay between the germline ends. The CDR3 is CASSERGFPNQPQHF. CDR3 DNA: TGTGCCAGCAGTGAGCGGGGGTTCCCCAATCAGCCCCAGCATTTT.

The genes are TRBV28 and TRBJ1-1; D ambiguous. Per germline, CDR1 MDHEN and CDR2 SYDVKM. There are 15 residues in the CDR3. V gave up 1 base and J gave up 1 base, with 10 bases separating them. The CDR3 region is CASSLFGRPNTEAFF. As DNA, the CDR3 is TGTGCCAGCAGTTTATTCGGACGGCCGAACACTGAAGCTTTCTTT.

The chain carries TRBV9 and TRBJ2-2; the D call may be TRBD1 or TRBD2 (5 bases each). CDR3 length: 19 residues. The V end lost 0 bases, the J end lost 2 bases, and 20 bases lay between the germline ends. Germline CDR1 is SGDLS and CDR2 is YYNGEE. CDR3 sequence (DNA): TGTGCCAGCAGCGTAGAGGGAGTCTGGGGCGGTTCTAACACCGGGGAGCTGTTTTTT. Its translation: CASSVEGVWGGSNTGELFF.

The chain recombines TRBV11-2 with TRBJ2-1, with 8 bases aligning to TRBD2. The CDR3 is made up of 15 amino acids. Germline values: CDR1 SGHAT, CDR2 FQNNGV. V lost 5 bases, J lost 0 bases, and 3 bases stayed unmatched. CDR3 sequence: CASSISGDSYNEQFF. CDR3 sequence (DNA): TGTGCCAGCAGCATTAGCGGGGACTCCTACAATGAGCAGTTCTTC.

The J gene is TRBJ1-2, the V gene TRBV7-2; D unclear. Trimming pared 5 bases from V and 2 bases from J, leaving 12 bases between. CDR1 SGHTA and CDR2 FQGNSA come from the germline V gene. CDR3 size: 14 residues. This CDR3 is CASSPRSVNYGYTF. The CDR3 nucleotides read TGTGCCAGCAGCCCCAGGTCGGTGAACTATGGCTACACCTTC.

The rearrangement joins TRBV7-8 to TRBJ2-7, with D perhaps being TRBD1 or TRBD2 (5 bases each). Trimming took off 5 bases at V and 5 bases at J, with 16 bases between the two ends. CDR3 length: 14 residues. Germline values: CDR1 SGHVS, CDR2 FQNEAQ. CDR3 in DNA: TGTGCCAGCAGCCCAACCGAGGGGCAAGACGAGCAGTACTTC. It encodes CASSPTEGQDEQYF.

This clone showed up just a few times. This chain uses TRBV20-1 with TRBJ1-6; D unclear. Germline CDR1 is DFQATT and CDR2 is SNEGSKA (reference sequence). V lost 5 bases and J lost 11, with 10 bases in between. The CDR3 loop spans 11 amino acids. The CDR3 DNA follows: TGCAGTGCTGAGTCACAAACACCCCTCCACTTT. It yields the protein CSAESQTPLHF.

This sequence joins TRBV6-6 and TRBJ1-1; the D is unclear. Germline CDR1 reads MNHNY; CDR2 reads SVGAGI (reference sequence). V lost 8 bases and J 0 bases, leaving 7 bases between the germline ends. The CDR3 loop spans 12 amino acids. CDR3 loop: CASWEMNTEAFF. The CDR3 coding sequence is TGTGCCAGCTGGGAGATGAACACTGAAGCTTTCTTT.